The subject of this entry is one T cell receptor beta chain. No antigen is known for it. Other DNA sequences in the same sample also yield this CDR3. The V gene's germline CDR1 is MDHEN and CDR2 SYDVKM. Trimming cost V 5 bases and J 2 bases, with 7 bases left between them. The CDR3 extends over 13 amino acids. It was into CD45RA+ naive and CD45RA-negative memory subsets that the CD4+ cells were split. This sample was included in a study of shared clonotypes between healthy human individuals. About the research overall: The plates for each donor numbered three CD4 naive, three CD4 memory, two CD8 naive and one CD8 memory.

The assay was immunoSEQ multiplex PCR, and TCRdb's table has in-frame clones only and misses some. The sample lists some 980,000 clones, 76% occurring once. Study-wide points: Among non-shared clonotypes, generation probabilities were lower than among those shared by all four donors.

The sequence derives from a man younger than 35 in good health. This chain uses TRBV28 with TRBJ1-3; D is unresolved. Sequencing was performed on memory CD4+ T cells sorted from blood. Subset: CD45RA-negative fraction. CDR3 sequence: CASSLGAGNTIYF. The CDR3 bases are TGTGCCAGCAGTCTCGGGGCTGGAAACACCATATATTTT.